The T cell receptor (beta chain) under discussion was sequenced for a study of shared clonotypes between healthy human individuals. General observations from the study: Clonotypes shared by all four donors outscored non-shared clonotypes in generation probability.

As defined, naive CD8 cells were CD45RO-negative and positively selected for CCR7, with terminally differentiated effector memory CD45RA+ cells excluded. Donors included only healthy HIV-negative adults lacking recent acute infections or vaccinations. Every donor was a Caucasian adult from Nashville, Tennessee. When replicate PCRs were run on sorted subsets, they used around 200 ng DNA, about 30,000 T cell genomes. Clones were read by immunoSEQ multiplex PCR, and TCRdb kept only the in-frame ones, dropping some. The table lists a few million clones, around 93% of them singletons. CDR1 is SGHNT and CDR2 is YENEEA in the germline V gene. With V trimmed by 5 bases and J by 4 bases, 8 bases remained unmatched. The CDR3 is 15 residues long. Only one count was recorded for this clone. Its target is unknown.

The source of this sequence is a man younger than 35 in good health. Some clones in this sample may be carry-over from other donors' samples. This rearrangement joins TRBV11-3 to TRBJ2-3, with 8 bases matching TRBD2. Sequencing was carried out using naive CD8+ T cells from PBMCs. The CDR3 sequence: CASSPRGGRPDTQYF. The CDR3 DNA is TGTGCCAGCAGCCCGCGGGGCGGGAGGCCAGATACGCAGTATTTT.